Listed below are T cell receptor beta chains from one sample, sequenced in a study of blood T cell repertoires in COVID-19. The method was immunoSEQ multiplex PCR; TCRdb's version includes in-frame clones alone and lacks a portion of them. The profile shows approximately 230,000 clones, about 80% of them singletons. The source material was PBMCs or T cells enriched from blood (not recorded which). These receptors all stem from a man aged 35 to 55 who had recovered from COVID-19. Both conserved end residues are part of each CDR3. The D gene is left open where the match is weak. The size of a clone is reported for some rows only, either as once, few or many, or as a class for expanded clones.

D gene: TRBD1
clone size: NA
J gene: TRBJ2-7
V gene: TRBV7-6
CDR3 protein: CASSPIRDSYEQYF
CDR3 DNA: TGTGCCAGCAGCCCGATCCGGGACAGCTACGAGCAGTACTTC

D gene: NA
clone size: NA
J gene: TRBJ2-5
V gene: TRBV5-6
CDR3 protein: CASSSGKDQQYF
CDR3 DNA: TGTGCCAGCAGCTCAGGGAAGGATCAGCAGTACTTC

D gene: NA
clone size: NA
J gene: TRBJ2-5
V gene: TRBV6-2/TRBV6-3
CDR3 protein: CASSYIREVETQYF
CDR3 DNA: TGTGCCAGCAGTTACATCCGTGAGGTGGAGACCCAGTACTTC

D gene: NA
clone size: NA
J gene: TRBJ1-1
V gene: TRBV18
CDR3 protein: CASSEAAQGTEAFF
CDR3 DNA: TGTGCCAGCTCTGAGGCAGCCCAAGGAACTGAAGCTTTCTTT

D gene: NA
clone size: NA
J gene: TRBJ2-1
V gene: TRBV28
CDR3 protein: CASSSRNGGNEQFF
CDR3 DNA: TGTGCCAGCAGTTCACGGAACGGGGGTAATGAGCAGTTCTTC

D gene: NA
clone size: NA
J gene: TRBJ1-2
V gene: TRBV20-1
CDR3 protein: CSASSWTERYYGYTF
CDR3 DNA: TGCAGTGCTAGTTCCTGGACAGAGAGGTACTATGGCTACACCTTC

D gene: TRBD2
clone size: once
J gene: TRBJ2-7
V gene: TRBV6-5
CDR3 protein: CASSIEAGGLGEQYF
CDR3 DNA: TGTGCCAGCAGTATAGAAGCGGGAGGGCTGGGGGAGCAGTACTTC

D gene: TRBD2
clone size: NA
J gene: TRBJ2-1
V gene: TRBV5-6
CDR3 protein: CASSPREAGAGEQFF
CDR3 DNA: TGTGCCAGCAGCCCCCGAGAAGCGGGGGCGGGGGAGCAGTTCTTC

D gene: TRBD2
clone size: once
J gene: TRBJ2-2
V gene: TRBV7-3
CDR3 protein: CASSLTPSGSPGELFF
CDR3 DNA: TGTGCCAGCAGCTTAACCCCTAGCGGGAGCCCCGGGGAGCTGTTTTTT

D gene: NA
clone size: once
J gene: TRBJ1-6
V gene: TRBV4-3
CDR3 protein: CASSQVPQERSPLHF
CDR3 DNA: TGCGCCAGCAGCCAAGTGCCCCAGGAACGTTCACCCCTCCACTTT

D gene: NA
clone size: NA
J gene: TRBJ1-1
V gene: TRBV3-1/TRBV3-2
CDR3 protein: CASSNGRGFTEAFF
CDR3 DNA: TGTGCCAGCAGCAACGGCAGAGGGTTCACTGAAGCTTTCTTT

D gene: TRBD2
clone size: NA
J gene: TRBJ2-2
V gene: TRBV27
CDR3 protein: CASSPRTSGSANTGELFF
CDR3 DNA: TGTGCCAGCAGTCCTCGGACTAGCGGGAGTGCGAACACCGGGGAGCTGTTTTTT

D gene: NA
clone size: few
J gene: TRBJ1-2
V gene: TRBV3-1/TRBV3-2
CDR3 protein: CASSPGGYGYTF
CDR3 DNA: TGTGCCAGCAGCCCGGGAGGCTATGGCTACACCTTC

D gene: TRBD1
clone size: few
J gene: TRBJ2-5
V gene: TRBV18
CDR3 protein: CASSPGQGETQYF
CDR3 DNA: TGTGCCAGCTCACCGGGACAGGGGGAGACCCAGTACTTC

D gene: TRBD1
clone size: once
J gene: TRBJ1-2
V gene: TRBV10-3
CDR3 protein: CAIGQGAIYGYTF
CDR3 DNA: TGTGCCATCGGACAGGGGGCGATCTATGGCTACACCTTC

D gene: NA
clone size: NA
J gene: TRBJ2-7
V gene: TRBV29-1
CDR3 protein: CSVGQGMWYEQYF
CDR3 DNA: TGCAGCGTCGGGCAGGGGATGTGGTACGAGCAGTACTTC

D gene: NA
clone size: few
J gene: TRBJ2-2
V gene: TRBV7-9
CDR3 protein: CASSLEAGGTGELFF
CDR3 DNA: TGTGCCAGCAGCTTAGAGGCAGGGGGGACCGGGGAGCTGTTTTTT

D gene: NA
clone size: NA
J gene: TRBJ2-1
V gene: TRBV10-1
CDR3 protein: CASSGGGHSYNEQFF
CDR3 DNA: TGCGCCAGCAGTGGGGGGGGGCACTCCTACAATGAGCAGTTCTTC

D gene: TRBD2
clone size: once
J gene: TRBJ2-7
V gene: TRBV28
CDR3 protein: CASSSKRVRWGGGNEQYF
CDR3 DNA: TGTGCCAGCAGTTCCAAAAGGGTTCGGTGGGGGGGAGGGAACGAGCAGTACTTC

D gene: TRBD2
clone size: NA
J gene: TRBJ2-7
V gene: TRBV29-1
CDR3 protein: CSVEDPGTSSYEQYF
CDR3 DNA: TGCAGCGTTGAAGACCCCGGGACTAGCTCCTACGAGCAGTACTTC

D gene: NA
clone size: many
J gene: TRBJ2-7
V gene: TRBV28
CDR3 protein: CASSLRRGNNEQYF
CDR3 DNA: TGTGCCAGCAGTCTGCGAAGGGGAAATAACGAGCAGTACTTC

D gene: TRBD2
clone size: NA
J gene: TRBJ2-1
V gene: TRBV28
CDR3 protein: CASSRLAGGLYNEQFF
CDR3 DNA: TGTGCCAGCAGTCGGCTAGCGGGGGGGCTCTACAATGAGCAGTTCTTC

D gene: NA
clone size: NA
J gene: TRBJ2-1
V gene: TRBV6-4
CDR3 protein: CASRGGGSYNEQFF
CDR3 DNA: TGTGCCAGCAGAGGGGGAGGGTCTTACAATGAGCAGTTCTTC

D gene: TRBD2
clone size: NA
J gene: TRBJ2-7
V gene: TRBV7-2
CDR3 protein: CASTAGTSGSAEQYF
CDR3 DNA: TGTGCCAGCACCGCAGGGACTAGCGGGAGTGCCGAGCAGTACTTC

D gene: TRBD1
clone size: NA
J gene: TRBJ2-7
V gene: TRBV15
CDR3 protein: CATSRVLQGWDEQYF
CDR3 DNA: TGTGCCACCAGCAGAGTACTACAGGGGTGGGACGAGCAGTACTTC

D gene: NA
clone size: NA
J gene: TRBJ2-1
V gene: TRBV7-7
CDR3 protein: CASSSPRQGGIEQFF
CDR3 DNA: TGTGCCAGCAGCTCCCCCCGACAGGGAGGTATTGAGCAGTTCTTC

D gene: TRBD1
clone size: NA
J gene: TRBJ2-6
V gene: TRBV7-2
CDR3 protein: CASSPQGPGANVLTF
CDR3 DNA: TGTGCCAGCAGCCCACAGGGGCCTGGGGCCAACGTCCTGACTTTC

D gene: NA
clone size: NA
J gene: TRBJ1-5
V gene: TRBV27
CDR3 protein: CASSLSGGFGNQPQHF
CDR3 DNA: TGTGCCAGCAGTTTATCGGGAGGGTTTGGCAATCAGCCCCAGCATTTT

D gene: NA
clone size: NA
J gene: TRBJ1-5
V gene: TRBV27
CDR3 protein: CASSLGLKAGQPQHF
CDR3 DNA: TGTGCCAGCAGTTTAGGGCTAAAGGCGGGTCAGCCCCAGCATTTT

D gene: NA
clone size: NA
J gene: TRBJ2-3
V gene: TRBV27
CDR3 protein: CASSSLGTDTQYF
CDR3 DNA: TGTGCCAGCAGTTCTCTTGGCACAGATACGCAGTATTTT

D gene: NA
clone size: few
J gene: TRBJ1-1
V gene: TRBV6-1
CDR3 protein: CASSEQGEAFF
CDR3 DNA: TGTGCCAGCAGTGAACAGGGTGAAGCTTTCTTT

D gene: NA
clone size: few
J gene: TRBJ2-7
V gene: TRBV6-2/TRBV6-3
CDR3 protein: CASSSTGHYEQYF
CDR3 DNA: TGTGCCAGCAGTTCGACAGGACACTACGAGCAGTACTTC

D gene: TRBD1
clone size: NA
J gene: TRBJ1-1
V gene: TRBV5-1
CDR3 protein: CASSLTGGSGTEAFF
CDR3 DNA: TGCGCCAGCAGCTTGACAGGGGGTAGCGGCACTGAAGCTTTCTTT

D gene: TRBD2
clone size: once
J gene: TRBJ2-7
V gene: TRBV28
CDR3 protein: CASLYPGGSYEQYF
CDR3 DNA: TGTGCCAGCCTTTACCCGGGGGGCTCCTACGAGCAGTACTTC

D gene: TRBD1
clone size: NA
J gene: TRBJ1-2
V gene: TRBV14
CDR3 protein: CASSQGASYGYTF
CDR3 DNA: TGTGCCAGCAGTCAGGGGGCGAGCTATGGCTACACCTTC

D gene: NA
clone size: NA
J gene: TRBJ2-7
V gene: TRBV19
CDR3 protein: CASSIRRSYEQYF
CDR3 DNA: TGTGCCAGTAGTATACGGCGGTCCTACGAGCAGTACTTC

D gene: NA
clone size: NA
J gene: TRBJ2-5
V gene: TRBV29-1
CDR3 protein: CSVDMGGGETQYF
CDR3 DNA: TGCAGCGTTGATATGGGGGGAGGAGAGACCCAGTACTTC

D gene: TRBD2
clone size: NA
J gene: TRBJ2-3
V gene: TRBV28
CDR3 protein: CASSSYRIREGRLTDTQYF
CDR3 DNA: TGTGCCAGCAGTTCCTACAGGATCCGGGAGGGACGCCTCACAGATACGCAGTATTTT

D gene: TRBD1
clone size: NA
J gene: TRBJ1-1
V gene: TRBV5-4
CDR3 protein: CATLRTGYTEAFF
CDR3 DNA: TGTGCCACCCTTCGGACAGGGTACACTGAAGCTTTCTTT

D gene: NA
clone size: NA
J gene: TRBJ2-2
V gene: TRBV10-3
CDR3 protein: CASLGTPLTGELFF
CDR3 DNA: TGTGCCAGCCTAGGGACTCCCCTGACCGGGGAGCTGTTTTTT

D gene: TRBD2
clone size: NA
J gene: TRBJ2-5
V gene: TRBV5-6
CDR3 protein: CASSLVERSGGKETQYF
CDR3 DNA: TGTGCCAGCAGCTTGGTTGAGCGTAGCGGGGGAAAGGAGACCCAGTACTTC

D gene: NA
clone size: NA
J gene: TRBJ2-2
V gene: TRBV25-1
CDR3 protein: CASSEVKPGETGELFF
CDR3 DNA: TGTGCCAGCAGTGAAGTGAAGCCAGGGGAGACCGGGGAGCTGTTTTTT

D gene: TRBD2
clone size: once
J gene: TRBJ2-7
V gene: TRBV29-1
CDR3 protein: CSVEGQAGLTYEQYF
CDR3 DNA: TGCAGCGTTGAGGGTCAAGCGGGACTCACCTACGAGCAGTACTTC

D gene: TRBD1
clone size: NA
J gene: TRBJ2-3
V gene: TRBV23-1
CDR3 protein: CASSQSGDRDIDTQYF
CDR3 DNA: TGCGCCAGCAGTCAATCGGGCGACAGGGATATTGATACGCAGTATTTT

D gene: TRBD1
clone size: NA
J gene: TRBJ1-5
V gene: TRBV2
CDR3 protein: CASSPGTVSNQPQHF
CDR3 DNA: TGTGCCAGCAGCCCCGGGACAGTTAGCAATCAGCCCCAGCATTTT

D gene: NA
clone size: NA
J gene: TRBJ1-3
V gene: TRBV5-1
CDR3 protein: CASSTDSYSGNTIYF
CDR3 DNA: TGCGCCAGCAGCACGGACAGCTACTCTGGAAACACCATATATTTT

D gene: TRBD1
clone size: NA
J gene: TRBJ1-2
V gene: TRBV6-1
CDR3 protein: CASSEATGGRYGYTF
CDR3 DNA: TGTGCCAGCAGTGAAGCGACAGGGGGCCGCTATGGCTACACCTTC

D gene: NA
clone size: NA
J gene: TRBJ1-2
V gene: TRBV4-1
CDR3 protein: CASSHPPGGTNYGYTF
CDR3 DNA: TGCGCCAGCAGCCATCCTCCGGGGGGGACTAACTATGGCTACACCTTC

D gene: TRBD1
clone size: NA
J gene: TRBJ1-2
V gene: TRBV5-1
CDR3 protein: CASSLTGGMDGYTF
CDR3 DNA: TGCGCCAGCAGCTTGACAGGGGGCATGGATGGCTACACCTTC

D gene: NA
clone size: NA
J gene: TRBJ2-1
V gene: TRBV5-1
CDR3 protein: CARMGGGSKDYNEQFF
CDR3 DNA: TGCGCCCGCATGGGGGGGGGCTCTAAAGACTACAATGAGCAGTTCTTC

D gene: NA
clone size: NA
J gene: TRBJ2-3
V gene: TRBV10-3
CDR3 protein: CAISEMEAGGLITDTQYF
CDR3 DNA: TGTGCCATCAGTGAGATGGAAGCAGGGGGGCTCATCACAGATACGCAGTATTTT

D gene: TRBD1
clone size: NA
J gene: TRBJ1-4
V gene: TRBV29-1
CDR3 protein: CSAGQGDEKLFF
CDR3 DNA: TGCAGCGCTGGACAGGGGGATGAAAAACTGTTTTTT